This T cell receptor (beta chain) was observed in a study of technical replicates of blood from a handful of donors. Some clones are missing from TCRdb's copy, which holds only in-frame ones; the method was immunoSEQ multiplex PCR. Altogether around 15,000 clones are present, approximately 80% being singletons, with the ten largest covering 9.5% to 13%. The source is a human donor in good health. Some clones in this sample may be carry-over from other donors' samples. The specimen sequenced was PBMCs.

The CDR3 DNA sequence: TGCAGCGTGATTCCCGGGACAGGAGTGTCCTACGAGCAGTACTTC. This sequence encodes CSVIPGTGVSYEQYF. The gene calls are TRBV29-1 and TRBJ2-7; 8 positions agree with TRBD1. Germline CDR1 SQVTM, CDR2 ANQGSEA. There are 15 residues in the CDR3. V lost 6 bases, J lost 1 base, and 11 bases stayed unmatched.